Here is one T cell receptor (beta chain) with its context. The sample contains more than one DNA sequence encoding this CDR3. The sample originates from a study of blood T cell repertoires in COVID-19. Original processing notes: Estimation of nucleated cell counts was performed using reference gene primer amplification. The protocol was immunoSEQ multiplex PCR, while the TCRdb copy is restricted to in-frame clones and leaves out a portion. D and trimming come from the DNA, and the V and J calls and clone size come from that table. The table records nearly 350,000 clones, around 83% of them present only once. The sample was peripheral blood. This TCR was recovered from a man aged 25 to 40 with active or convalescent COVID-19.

The CDR3 sequence is CASSPRPGTGELFF. The CDR3 nucleotides are TGTGCCAGCAGCCCCCGCCCGGGGACCGGGGAGCTGTTTTTT. The chain joins TRBV9 to TRBJ2-2, with TRBD2 as a possible D gene (5 bases). This CDR3 comprises 14 residues. Germline-derived CDR1 and CDR2 are SGDLS and YYNGEE. The V and J ends lost 4 bases and 5 bases respectively, with 12 bases between them.